This T cell receptor beta chain was sequenced during a study of blood T cell repertoires in COVID-19. Study-wide context: The analysed material was cDNA or gDNA that came from T cells, B-cell-depleted T cells, or PBMCs.

From germline, CDR1 is MNHEY and CDR2 SVGEGT. Unmatched junction bases numbered 8, after V lost 6 bases and J lost 0 bases. The CDR3 sequence is 15 residues long. Those who participated ranged in age from about 18 to 89 years and resided in 20 to 30 US areas. Assignments of participants to cohorts depended upon their own reported clinical history. In the original analysis: Reference gene primer amplification gave estimated nucleated cell counts. Profiled with immunoSEQ multiplex PCR; TCRdb holds only in-frame clones, not every one. That table is the source of V, J and clone size, and D and trimming were worked out from the DNA. The sample holds some 260,000 clones, about 89% seen once.

The sequence derives from a woman younger than 35 who had recovered from COVID-19. The J gene is TRBJ2-7, the V gene TRBV6-2 or TRBV6-3, with 7 bases identical to TRBD1. The sequenced sample was PBMCs or T cells enriched from blood (not recorded which). CDR3 loop: CASSQDRITSYEQYF. As DNA, the CDR3 is TGTGCCAGCAGCCAGGACAGGATTACCTCCTACGAGCAGTACTTC.